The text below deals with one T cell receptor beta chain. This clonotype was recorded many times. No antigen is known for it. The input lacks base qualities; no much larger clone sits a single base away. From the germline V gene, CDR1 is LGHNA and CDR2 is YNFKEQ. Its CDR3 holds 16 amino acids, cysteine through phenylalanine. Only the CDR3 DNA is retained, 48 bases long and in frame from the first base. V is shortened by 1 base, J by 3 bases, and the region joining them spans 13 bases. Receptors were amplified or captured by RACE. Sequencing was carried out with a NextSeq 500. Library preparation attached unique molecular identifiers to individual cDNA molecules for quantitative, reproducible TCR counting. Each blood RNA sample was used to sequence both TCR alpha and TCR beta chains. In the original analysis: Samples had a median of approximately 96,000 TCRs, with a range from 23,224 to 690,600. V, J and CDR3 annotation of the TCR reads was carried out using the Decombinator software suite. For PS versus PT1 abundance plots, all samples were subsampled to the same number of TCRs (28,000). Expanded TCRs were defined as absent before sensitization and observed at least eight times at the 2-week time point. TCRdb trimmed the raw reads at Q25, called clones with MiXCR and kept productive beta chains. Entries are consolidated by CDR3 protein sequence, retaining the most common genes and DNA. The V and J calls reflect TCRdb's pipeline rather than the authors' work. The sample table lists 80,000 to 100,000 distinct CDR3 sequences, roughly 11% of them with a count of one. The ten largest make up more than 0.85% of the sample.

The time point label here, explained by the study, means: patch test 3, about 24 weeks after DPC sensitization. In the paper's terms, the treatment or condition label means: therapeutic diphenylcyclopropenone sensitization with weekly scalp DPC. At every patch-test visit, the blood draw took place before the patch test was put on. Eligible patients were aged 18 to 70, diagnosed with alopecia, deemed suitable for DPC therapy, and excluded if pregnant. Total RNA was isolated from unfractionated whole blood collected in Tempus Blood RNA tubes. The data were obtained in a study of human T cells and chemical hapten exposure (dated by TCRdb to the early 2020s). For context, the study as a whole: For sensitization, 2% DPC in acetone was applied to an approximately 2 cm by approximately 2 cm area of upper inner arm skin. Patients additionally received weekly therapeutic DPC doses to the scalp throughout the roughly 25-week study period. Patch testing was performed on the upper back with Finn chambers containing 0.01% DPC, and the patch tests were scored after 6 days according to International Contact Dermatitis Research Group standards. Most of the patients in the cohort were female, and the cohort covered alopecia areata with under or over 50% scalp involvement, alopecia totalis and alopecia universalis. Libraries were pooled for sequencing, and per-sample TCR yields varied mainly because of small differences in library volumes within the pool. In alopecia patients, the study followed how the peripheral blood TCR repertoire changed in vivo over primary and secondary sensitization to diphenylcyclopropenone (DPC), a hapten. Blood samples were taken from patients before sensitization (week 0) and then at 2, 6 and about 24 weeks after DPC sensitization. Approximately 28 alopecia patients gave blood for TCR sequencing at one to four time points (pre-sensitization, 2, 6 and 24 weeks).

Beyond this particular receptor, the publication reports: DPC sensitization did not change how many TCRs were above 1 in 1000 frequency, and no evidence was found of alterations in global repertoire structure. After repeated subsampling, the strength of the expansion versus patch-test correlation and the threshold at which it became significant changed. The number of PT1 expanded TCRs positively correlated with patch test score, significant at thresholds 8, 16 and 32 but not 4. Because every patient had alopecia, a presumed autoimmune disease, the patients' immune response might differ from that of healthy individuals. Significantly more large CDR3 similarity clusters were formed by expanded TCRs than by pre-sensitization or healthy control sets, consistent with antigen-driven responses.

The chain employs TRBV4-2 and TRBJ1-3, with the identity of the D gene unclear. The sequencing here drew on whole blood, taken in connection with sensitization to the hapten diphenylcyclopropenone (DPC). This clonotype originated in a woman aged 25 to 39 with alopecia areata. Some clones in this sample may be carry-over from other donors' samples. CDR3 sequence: CASSQGERVFGNTIYF. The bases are TGTGCCAGCAGCCAAGGCGAGAGGGTTTTTGGAAACACCATATATTTT.